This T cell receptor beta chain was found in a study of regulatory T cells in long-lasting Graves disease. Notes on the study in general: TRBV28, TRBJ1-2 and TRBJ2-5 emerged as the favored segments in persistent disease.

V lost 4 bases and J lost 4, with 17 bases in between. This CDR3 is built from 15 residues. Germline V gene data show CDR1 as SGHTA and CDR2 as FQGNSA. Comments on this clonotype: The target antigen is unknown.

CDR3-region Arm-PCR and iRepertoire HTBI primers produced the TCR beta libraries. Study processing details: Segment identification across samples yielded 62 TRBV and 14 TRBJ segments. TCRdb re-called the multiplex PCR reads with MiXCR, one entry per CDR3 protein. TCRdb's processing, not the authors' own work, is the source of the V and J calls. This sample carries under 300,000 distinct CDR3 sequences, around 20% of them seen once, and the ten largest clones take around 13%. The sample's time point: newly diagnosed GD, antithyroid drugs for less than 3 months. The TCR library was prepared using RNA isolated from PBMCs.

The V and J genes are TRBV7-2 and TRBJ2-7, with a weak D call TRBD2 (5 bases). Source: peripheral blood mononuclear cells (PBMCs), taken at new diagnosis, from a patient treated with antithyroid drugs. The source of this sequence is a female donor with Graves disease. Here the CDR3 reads CASSSMATGVYEQYF. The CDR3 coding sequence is TGTGCCAGCAGCTCCATGGCGACCGGGGTGTACGAGCAGTACTTC.